This T cell receptor (beta chain) was sequenced during a study of T cell repertoires in cytomegalovirus infection. Study background: Public TCR beta signatures were indicative of both CMV infection and a matching HLA type. The study's findings and limits: CMV carriers with the relevant HLA were identified by cumulative public TCR beta family frequency.

Germline values: CDR1 SGHVS, CDR2 FQNEAQ. Deletions cut 11 bases from V and 7 bases from J, with 22 bases between. The CDR3 runs to 14 residues. MiXCR was run by TCRdb on the reads, yielding one entry per CDR3 protein. The sample lists under 200,000 distinct CDR3 sequences; about a fifth were seen once. Points on this clonotype: Antigen: not known.

This clonotype originated in a human donor in good health (CMV status not recorded). Some clones in this sample may be carry-over from other donors' samples. The chain couples TRBV7-8 to TRBJ2-3, with D perhaps matching TRBD2 (6 bases). The sample was CD8+ T cells from cultured PBMCs, taken from culture after CMV antigen stimulation. CDR3 nucleotide sequence: TGTGCCGTCGAGGAGGGACGACCCACCCATACGCAGTATTTT. Translated, it gives CAVEEGRPTHTQYF.